What follows are 24 T cell receptor beta chains derived from one specimen sequenced in a study. Each CDR3 protein gets one entry after TCRdb re-called the 5' RACE reads with MiXCR. Among about 43,000 distinct CDR3 sequences listed, roughly 20% were seen once. Cells sorted as Tregs were CD4+, CD25+ and CD127-/low. Sequenced sample: Tregs sorted from a lymph node. These receptor sequences come from a female donor with breast cancer.

The sample holds a few counts of this clonotype. The chain is built from TRBV6-6 and TRBJ2-5, with D maybe TRBD1 (6 bases). CDR1 MNHNY and CDR2 SVGAGI come from the germline V gene (reference sequence). The CDR3 loop spans 15 amino acids. The germline V and J ends were trimmed by 0 bases and 4 bases, with 12 bases remaining between them. As DNA, the CDR3 is TGTGCCAGCAGTTACTCTGAGGGGGTTGGAGAGACCCAGTACTTC. As protein: CASSYSEGVGETQYF.

Note on this clonotype: It may be a read error: a sequence one base away is much more abundant. As DNA, the CDR3 is TGCGCCAGCAGCCAAATTCAAGGGGGCAAGAATGAGCAGCTCTTC. Protein sequence: CASSQIQGGKNEQLF. The chain has TRBV4-1 and TRBJ2-1; the match to TRBD1 covers 7 bases. The germline gives CDR1 MGHRA, CDR2 YSYEKL. There are 15 residues in the CDR3.

A few counts support this clonotype. The chain combines TRBV21-1 with TRBJ2-1; the D call in the table, TRBD1, was not verified against the DNA. TRBV21-1 is a recognized pseudogene. The length of the CDR3 is 15 residues. CDR3 residues: CASSVRDRGEDEQFF. The DNA of the CDR3 is TGTGCCAGCAGTGTCCGGGACAGGGGGGAAGATGAGCAGTTCTTC.

In its sample, this clonotype is medium-sized. The V and J genes are TRBV29-1 and TRBJ2-7; 7 nucleotides align to TRBD1. CDR1 SQVTM and CDR2 ANQGSEA come from the germline V gene. V lost 6 bases, J lost 0 bases, and 2 bases stayed unmatched. This CDR3 is 12 amino acids long. The CDR3 sequence: CSVRQGSYEQYF. The CDR3 nucleotides read TGCAGCGTCAGACAGGGCTCCTACGAGCAGTACTTC.

This clonotype has more than one count but fewer than ten. The chain employs TRBV4-3 and TRBJ2-2; 14 bases are a match to TRBD2. There are 18 residues in the CDR3. The V gene end was trimmed by 1 base and the J gene end by 5 bases; junction bases not matched to a gene: 6. Germline CDR1 LGHNA, CDR2 YSLEER. This CDR3 is CASSQAGLAGVVTGELFF. CDR3 nucleotides: TGCGCCAGCAGCCAAGCGGGACTAGCGGGAGTGGTGACCGGGGAGCTGTTTTTT.

This clonotype has a handful of counts. The V gene is TRBV6-1, the J gene TRBJ2-7; 11 positions match TRBD2. CDR1 and CDR2 (germline): MNHNS, SASEGT. There are 14 residues in the CDR3. J lost 5 bases, V lost 6 bases, and 6 bases had no gene match. The CDR3 spells CASRKLAGVNEQYF. CDR3 coding DNA: TGTGCCAGCAGAAAACTAGCGGGAGTCAACGAGCAGTACTTC.

This clonotype has at least ten counts. The chain is built from TRBV20-1 and TRBJ1-6, with no clear D. Germline V CDR1 and CDR2: DFQATT, SNEGSKA (reference sequence). CDR3 size: 15 residues. Trimming left V 4 bases short and J 0 bases short, with 10 bases between. The CDR3 bases are TGCAGTGCTACCTATAAGAGCTCCTATAATTCACCCCTCCACTTT. Its translation is CSATYKSSYNSPLHF.

The sample holds a few counts of this clonotype. The genes are TRBV7-6 and TRBJ2-7; 7 positions match TRBD1. The V segment lost 0 bases and the J segment 4 bases; nucleotides outside the gene matches: 6. This CDR3 contains 15 residues. The germline gives CDR1 SGHVS, CDR2 FNYEAQ. This CDR3 reads CASSLASGTAYEQYF. The CDR3 nucleotides are TGTGCCAGCAGCTTAGCCTCCGGGACAGCGTACGAGCAGTACTTC.

By sample share, this clonotype is medium-sized. The CDR3 loop is CASGSRGVNEKLFF. Written as DNA, the CDR3 is TGTGCCAGCGGGTCCAGAGGGGTTAATGAAAAACTGTTTTTT. This chain connects TRBV6-5 to TRBJ1-4, with D possibly TRBD1 on 5 matching bases. The CDR3 loop spans 14 amino acids. The V end was cut by 8 bases, the J end by 4 bases, with 14 bases between. Looked up from germline, CDR1 is MNHEY and CDR2 is SVGAGI.

This clonotype was picked up a small number of times. This sequence joins TRBV4-2 and TRBJ2-7; either TRBD1 or TRBD2 may fit D (5 bases each). There are 15 residues in the CDR3. Germline CDR1 and CDR2: LGHNA and YNFKEQ. Between the trimmed V and J ends, which lost 5 bases and 2 bases, there was a span of 16 bases. CDR3 sequence reads: CASSRDPATPYEQYF. CDR3 nucleotide sequence: TGTGCCAGCAGCAGGGACCCGGCCACCCCCTACGAGCAGTACTTC.

The chain uses TRBV6-1 and TRBJ2-7, with D unclear. V was shortened by 8 bases and J by 7 bases, with 6 bases between the two germline ends. CDR1 is MNHNS, CDR2 SASEGT, per germline. The CDR3 totals 9 residues. The CDR3 DNA follows: TGTGCCAGCTCTTTTGAGCAGTACTTC. Translation gives CASSFEQYF.

On this clonotype: Just one base apart from a much larger clone, this may be a read error. The chain has TRBV5-1 and TRBJ2-7; tentatively, D is TRBD1 or TRBD2 (5 bases each). The CDR3 loop spans 13 amino acids. Deletions cut 0 bases from V and 6 bases from J, with 10 bases between. Germline loops: CDR1 SGHRS, CDR2 YFSETQ. The CDR3 DNA sequence: TGCGCCAGCAGCTTGGAGAGGGGATGCGAGCAGTACTTC. As protein: CASSLERGCEQYF.

This chain's CDR3 is CASSLDYGGGGNYQPQHF. DNA for the CDR3: TGTGCCAGCAGCTTAGACTACGGAGGGGGTGGGAATTATCAGCCCCAGCATTTT. The V gene is TRBV7-9, the J gene TRBJ1-5; D is possibly TRBD1 (6 bases). Per the germline V gene, CDR1 is SEHNR and CDR2 is FQNEAQ (reference sequence). CDR3 length: 18 residues. V was trimmed by 1 base and J by 5 bases, leaving 21 bases between them.

Ten or more counts support this clonotype. V gene TRBV5-5 combines with J gene TRBJ1-1; no clear D gene. The CDR3 spans 15 residues. Trimming stripped 0 bases from V and 0 bases from J, with 9 bases between. The germline gives CDR1 SGHKS, CDR2 YYEKEE (reference sequence). CDR3 residues: CASSLATILNTEAFF. DNA of the CDR3: TGTGCCAGCAGCTTGGCAACCATCTTGAACACTGAAGCTTTCTTT. The full variable domain, rest sourced from reference TRBV5-5 and TRBJ1-1, is DAGVTQSPTHLIKTRGQQVTLRCSPISGHKSVSWYQQVLGQGPQFIFQYYEKEERGRGNFPDRFSARQFPNYSSELNVNALLLGDSALYLCASSLATILNTEAFFGQGTRLTVV.

Details on this clonotype: The junction shows a germline mismatch at one end, possibly a read error. The CDR3, as DNA: TGTGCCAACAGCTTGTGGGTCGAGGAGACCCAGTACTTC. This encodes CANSLWVEETQYF. The chain has TRBV7-6 and TRBJ2-5; D gene ambiguous. This CDR3 comprises 13 residues. Germline CDR1 is SGHVS and CDR2 is FNYEAQ.

Here the CDR3 DNA reads TGTGCCAGCAATACCGGGACAGGGGTTTACTATGGCTACACCTTC. Its protein is CASNTGTGVYYGYTF. V is TRBV2 and J is TRBJ1-2; 10 bases are a match to TRBD1. After removal of 7 bases from V and 3 bases from J, the junction contained 8 bases not matched to a gene. CDR1 SNHLY and CDR2 FYNNEI come from the germline V gene. The CDR3 consists of 15 residues.

This clonotype was seen only a few times. The rearrangement uses TRBV15 and TRBJ2-2, with 9 positions matching TRBD2. The length of the CDR3 is 14 residues. Germline CDR1 and CDR2: LNHNV and YYDKDF (reference sequence). V was clipped by 8 bases and J by 1 base; unmatched bases: 2. The CDR3 DNA follows: TGTGCCACCCGACTAGCGGAGAACACCGGGGAGCTGTTTTTT. Amino acids: CATRLAENTGELFF.

This clonotype was counted many times. The genes are TRBV7-3 and TRBJ2-1; 10 nucleotides agree with TRBD2. Per the germline V gene, CDR1 is SGHTA and CDR2 is FQGTGA. The CDR3 consists of 13 residues. V lost 5 bases to trimming and J lost 5 bases; unmatched junction nucleotides: 0. The CDR3 region is CASSLAGDNEQFF. The CDR3 nucleotides are TGTGCCAGCAGCCTAGCGGGGGACAATGAGCAGTTCTTC. Combining the CDR3 with reference TRBV7-3 and TRBJ2-1 gives the whole variable domain GAGVSQTPSNKVTEKGKYVELRCDPISGHTALYWYRQSLGQGPEFLIYFQGTGAADDSGLPNDRFFAVRPEGSVSTLKIQRTERGDSAVYLCASSLAGDNEQFFGPGTRLTVL.

The chain couples TRBV2 to TRBJ1-5; D unclear. V was shortened by 2 bases and J by 0 bases, with 8 bases between the two germline ends. From germline, CDR1 is SNHLY and CDR2 FYNNEI. This CDR3 spans 15 amino acids. CDR3 in amino acids: CASSESRNSNQPQHF. The CDR3 bases are TGTGCCAGCAGTGAATCAAGAAATAGCAATCAGCCCCAGCATTTT.

This clonotype turned up a few times. The rearrangement links TRBV6-1 to TRBJ2-7, with 10 nucleotides matching TRBD2. With V trimmed by 2 bases and J by 5 bases, 9 bases remained unmatched. The germline gives CDR1 MNHNS, CDR2 SASEGT. The CDR3 has 16 residues. The CDR3 sequence: CASSEIARTSGDEQYF. DNA for the CDR3: TGTGCCAGCAGTGAAATCGCGAGGACTAGCGGAGACGAGCAGTACTTC.

This sequence joins TRBV19 and TRBJ2-4, with TRBD1 identical over 8 bases. CDR1 is LNHDA, CDR2 SQIVND, per germline (reference sequence). This CDR3 is built from 17 residues. The J segment lost 2 bases and the V segment lost 3 bases, leaving 9 bases of the junction unmatched. CDR3 region: CASSMIQGGLTKNIQYF. In nucleotides, the CDR3 is TGTGCCAGTAGTATGATACAGGGGGGTTTGACCAAAAACATTCAGTACTTC. Supplemented by reference TRBV19 and TRBJ2-4, the full variable domain reads DGGITQSPKYLFRKEGQNVTLSCEQNLNHDAMYWYRQDPGQGLRLIYYSQIVNDFQKGDIAEGYSVSREKKESFPLTVTSAQKNPTAFYLCASSMIQGGLTKNIQYFGAGTRLSVL.

The chain couples TRBV11-1 to TRBJ2-5; 11 positions agree with TRBD1. The CDR3 consists of 15 residues. V dropped 5 bases and J dropped 4; count of bases not matched to a gene: 6. In germline, CDR1 is SGHAT, CDR2 FQDESV (reference sequence). The CDR3 sequence: CASSVRTGGGETQYF. CDR3 coding DNA: TGTGCCAGCAGCGTCCGGACAGGGGGCGGAGAGACCCAGTACTTC.

This sequence joins TRBV20-1 and TRBJ2-5; D is possibly TRBD2 (6 bases). Germline values: CDR1 DFQATT, CDR2 SNEGSKA (reference sequence). This CDR3 comprises 13 residues. With 6 bases removed from V and 4 bases from J, the gap between germline ends came to 15 bases. The CDR3 here is CSARNQGGETQYF. CDR3 nucleotide sequence: TGCAGTGCCAGAAATCAGGGAGGAGAGACCCAGTACTTC.

This clonotype is judged medium-sized. The genes are TRBV12-3 or TRBV12-4 and TRBJ1-6, with D perhaps TRBD1 (5 bases). CDR3 size: 12 residues. Trimming shortened V by 6 bases and J by 10 bases, and 10 bases separated the two germline ends. Written as DNA, the CDR3 is TGTGCCAGCAGGGGGGAGGGCTCACCCCTCCACTTT. Its translation: CASRGEGSPLHF.